The 13 T cell receptor beta chains below were found in one sample sequenced in a study of neoadjuvant anti-PD-1 for oral cavity cancer. TCRdb's table, derived via immunoSEQ multiplex PCR, lists solely in-frame clones and lacks some. The data show thousands of clones, over 65% seen once. Sample: PBMCs, taken before nivolumab (anti-PD-1) treatment. These receptors came from a person between 40 and 79 years old with oral cavity squamous cell carcinoma.

V usage is TRBV29-1 and J usage is TRBJ2-7, with 7 bases that match TRBD2. Germline V gene sequence: CDR1 SQVTM, CDR2 ANQGSEA. The length of the CDR3 is 13 residues. The V gene end was trimmed by 4 bases and the J gene end by 1 base; junction bases not matched to a gene: 4. CDR3 nucleotide sequence: TGCAGCGTTGCTCCTAGCGGATCCTACGAGCAGTACTTC. Encoded protein: CSVAPSGSYEQYF.

The V and J genes are TRBV5-5 and TRBJ2-7; 7 nucleotides line up with TRBD1. V lost 0 bases to trimming and J lost 3 bases; unmatched junction nucleotides: 9. The germline V gene encodes CDR1 SGHKS and CDR2 YYEKEE (reference sequence). The CDR3 runs 16 residues. The CDR3 DNA sequence: TGTGCCAGCAGCTTGGTACTCCGGGACAGATACTACGAGCAGTACTTC. It is translated as CASSLVLRDRYYEQYF. Supplemented by reference TRBV5-5 and TRBJ2-7, the full variable domain reads DAGVTQSPTHLIKTRGQQVTLRCSPISGHKSVSWYQQVLGQGPQFIFQYYEKEERGRGNFPDRFSARQFPNYSSELNVNALLLGDSALYLCASSLVLRDRYYEQYFGPGTRLTVT.

This clone has a handful of counts. The V and J genes are TRBV29-1 and TRBJ2-5, with TRBD2 as a possible D gene (6 bases). V lost 5 bases and J lost 2, with 15 bases in between. The CDR3 has 14 residues. Germline CDR1 is SQVTM and CDR2 is ANQGSEA. The CDR3 here is CSVKGTGGQETQYF. Here the CDR3 DNA reads TGCAGCGTTAAAGGGACTGGGGGACAAGAGACCCAGTACTTC.

The chain recombines TRBV9 with TRBJ2-3; D is possibly TRBD2 (5 bases). V was cut by 2 bases and J by 3 bases, with 13 bases left in between. Germline-derived CDR1 and CDR2 are SGDLS and YYNGEE. This CDR3 has 15 residues. CDR3 in amino acids: CASSVPGGGTDTQYF. The CDR3, as DNA: TGTGCCAGCAGCGTCCCAGGAGGAGGTACAGATACGCAGTATTTT.

This chain joins TRBV7-2 and TRBJ1-5; D is possibly TRBD1 (6 bases). The CDR3 runs to 14 residues. CDR1 and CDR2 (germline): SGHTA, FQGNSA. Trimming stripped 1 base from V and 3 bases from J, with 7 bases between. This chain's CDR3 is CASSLGTVNQPQHF. The CDR3 DNA follows: TGTGCCAGCAGCTTAGGGACAGTCAATCAGCCCCAGCATTTT.

V gene TRBV15 combines with J gene TRBJ2-1; tentative D call: TRBD1 (7 bases). V lost 5 bases and J 3 bases, leaving 14 bases between the germline ends. The CDR3 contains 15 residues. The V gene's germline CDR1 is LNHNV and CDR2 YYDKDF (reference sequence). CDR3 region: CATSPGGGDYNEQFF. CDR3 bases: TGTGCCACCAGCCCCGGAGGGGGCGACTACAATGAGCAGTTCTTC.

In nucleotides, the CDR3 is TGTGCCAGCAGCCCCGCTTACGAGCAGTACTTC. Amino acids: CASSPAYEQYF. The chain has TRBV11-2 and TRBJ2-7; D is unresolved. The CDR3 consists of 11 residues. Deletions cut 5 bases from V and 4 bases from J, with 6 bases between. The germline V gene encodes CDR1 SGHAT and CDR2 FQNNGV.

The chain joins TRBV6-1 to TRBJ2-5; TRBD2 matches at 7 bases. The V gene's germline CDR1 is MNHNS and CDR2 SASEGT. J lost 5 bases, V lost 7 bases, and 10 bases had no gene match. This CDR3 region has 14 residues. The CDR3 DNA reads TGTGCCAGCACCGAGGGGAGGGCTGGCGAGACCCAGTACTTC. Protein sequence: CASTEGRAGETQYF.

This chain links TRBV23-1 with TRBJ1-1; D might be TRBD1 (6 bases). TRBV23-1 is an ORF, with its function uncertain. The CDR3 runs 16 residues. V gave up 0 bases and J gave up 5 bases, with 16 bases separating them. The CDR3 protein is CASSQSLGGASTEAFF. DNA of the CDR3: TGCGCCAGCAGTCAATCGTTGGGGGGCGCGAGTACTGAAGCTTTCTTT.

The V call is TRBV11-2, the J call TRBJ1-1, with D perhaps matching TRBD1 (6 bases). Deletions cut 5 bases from V and 9 bases from J, with 10 bases between. The CDR3 is made up of 11 amino acids. Germline CDR1 reads SGHAT; CDR2 reads FQNNGV. The CDR3: CASSEGQKAFF. CDR3 in DNA: TGTGCCAGCAGCGAGGGACAAAAAGCTTTCTTT. Together with reference TRBV11-2 and TRBJ1-1, the CDR3 gives the full variable domain: EAGVAQSPRYKIIEKRQSVAFWCNPISGHATLYWYQQILGQGPKLLIQFQNNGVVDDSQLPKDRFSAERLKGVDSTLKIQPAKLEDSAVYLCASSEGQKAFFGQGTRLTVV.

The gene calls are TRBV5-8 and TRBJ2-2, with D possibly TRBD1 on 6 matching bases. The CDR3 runs 17 residues. The germline gives CDR1 SGHTS, CDR2 YDEGEE. V was trimmed by 4 bases and J by 3 bases, leaving 19 bases between them. CDR3 sequence reads: CASSLPLQGIDTGELFF. For the CDR3, the DNA is TGTGCCAGCAGCCTCCCCCTACAGGGTATTGACACCGGGGAGCTGTTTTTT.

The genes are TRBV4-2 and TRBJ2-2; tentative D call: TRBD2 (5 bases). Germline CDR1 LGHNA, CDR2 YNFKEQ. The V end was cut by 4 bases, the J end by 3 bases, with 9 bases between. The CDR3 spans 14 residues. The CDR3 DNA sequence: TGTGCCAGCAGCCGGGCCGGGGACACCGGGGAGCTGTTTTTT. It translates to CASSRAGDTGELFF.

The chain couples TRBV10-2 to TRBJ2-3, with a possible D match to TRBD2 (6 bases). In germline, CDR1 is WSHSY, CDR2 SAAADI. The CDR3 is 14 amino acids. V was pared by 6 bases and J by 6 bases, with 16 bases between. CDR3 amino acids: CASREGSLGDTQYF. In DNA form, the CDR3 reads TGCGCCAGCAGGGAGGGATCCCTCGGCGATACGCAGTATTTT.